One sample yielded the 5 T cell receptor beta chains listed below, sequenced in a study of blood T cells in healthy people across ages. Alongside a J-beta primer mix, a sample-barcoded 5' primer served in a second PCR lasting roughly 7 to 11 cycles. MiXCR, applied by TCRdb to the 5' RACE reads, yields one record per CDR3 protein. Here the sample spans some 1.5 million distinct CDR3 sequences, approximately 42% being singletons. The material sequenced was blood. The receptors were gathered from a woman aged 18-35 years in good health.

This clonotype was observed a single time. The V and J genes are TRBV9 and TRBJ2-5; 8 bases fit TRBD2. V lost 0 bases to trimming and J lost 11 bases; unmatched junction nucleotides: 12. The CDR3 sequence is 15 residues long. The V gene's germline CDR1 is SGDLS and CDR2 YYNGEE. The DNA for the CDR3 is TGTGCCAGCAGCGTAGTAGCGGGGTTTGGCGATGAGCAGTACTTC. Amino acids: CASSVVAGFGDEQYF.

CDR3 in DNA: TGTGCCAGCAGCCCCAATCCCTCCTCCTACAATGAGCAGTTCTTC. As protein: CASSPNPSSYNEQFF. The rearrangement joins TRBV3-1 to TRBJ2-1; D unresolved. Trimming removed 4 bases from V and 0 bases from J, with 10 bases in between. Germline CDR1 reads LGHDT; CDR2 reads YNNKEL (reference sequence). The CDR3 loop spans 15 amino acids.

This clonotype has more than one count but fewer than ten. J is TRBJ1-2 and V is TRBV24-1; possible D gene TRBD1, 5 bases. The germline V and J ends were trimmed by 4 bases and 4 bases, with 15 bases remaining between them. The germline V gene encodes CDR1 KGHDR and CDR2 SFDVKD. The length of the CDR3 is 15 residues. The CDR3 region is CATSDSGTPIYGYTF. The CDR3 DNA reads as TGTGCCACCAGTGACTCAGGGACGCCGATCTATGGCTACACCTTC.

This clonotype occurred a few times. The rearrangement links TRBV6-5 to TRBJ1-1; D uncertain. Trimming took off 2 bases at V and 6 bases at J, with 10 bases between the two ends. There are 13 residues in the CDR3. Germline loops: CDR1 MNHEY, CDR2 SVGAGI. The CDR3 sequence is CASSYPDNSEAFF. CDR3 sequence (DNA): TGTGCCAGCAGTTACCCAGACAACTCTGAAGCTTTCTTT.

The V call is TRBV20-1, the J call TRBJ1-2; the D is unclear. This CDR3 spans 12 amino acids. Trimming cost V 3 bases and J 5 bases, with 10 bases left between them. Germline values: CDR1 DFQATT, CDR2 SNEGSKA (reference sequence). The CDR3 loop reads CSARRLLYGYTF. The CDR3 coding sequence is TGCAGTGCTAGGAGACTGTTGTATGGCTACACCTTC.